This is a list of T cell receptor beta chains from one sample in a study of blood T cell repertoires in COVID-19. Sequencing used immunoSEQ multiplex PCR; TCRdb keeps in-frame clones, though not all of them. Among about 70,000 clones listed, roughly 80% were seen once. Material for sequencing was peripheral blood. The receptors come from a woman in her 70s with acute or convalescent COVID-19. Each CDR3 is given with its conserved first and last residue. A D gene is named only where the DNA matches it firmly. Size is omitted from some rows. Given values are once, few, many or a class for expanded clones.

CDR3 DNA: TGTGCCAGCAGCGAGGACGGGACAGGTCGCGAAAAACTGTTTTTT
CDR3 protein: CASSEDGTGREKLFF
V gene: TRBV5-6
D gene: TRBD1
clone size: once
J gene: TRBJ1-4

CDR3 DNA: TGCAGCGTTGGGGGCGGGAGGGAGTATAAAGATGGCTACACCTTC
CDR3 protein: CSVGGGREYKDGYTF
V gene: TRBV29-1
D gene: -
clone size: -
J gene: TRBJ1-2

CDR3 DNA: TGTGCCAGCAGCCCGGACAGGGTTCATGGCTACACCTTC
CDR3 protein: CASSPDRVHGYTF
V gene: TRBV3-1/TRBV3-2
D gene: TRBD1
clone size: -
J gene: TRBJ1-2

CDR3 DNA: TGTGCCAGCAGTTTGAGCGGCGGTGGGTACGGCTACACCTTC
CDR3 protein: CASSLSGGGYGYTF
V gene: TRBV27
D gene: -
clone size: -
J gene: TRBJ1-2

CDR3 DNA: TGTGCTAGTGGTTTGAGAGGACAGGGCACAGATACGCAGTATTTT
CDR3 protein: CASGLRGQGTDTQYF
V gene: TRBV12-5
D gene: TRBD1
clone size: -
J gene: TRBJ2-3

CDR3 DNA: TGTGCCAGCAGCCCCCGATTTGGGGGCAGTAGTAGCACTGAAGCTTTCTTT
CDR3 protein: CASSPRFGGSSSTEAFF
V gene: TRBV9
D gene: -
clone size: -
J gene: TRBJ1-1

CDR3 DNA: TGTGCCAGCAGCTCCCCTAGCGGGGGCCGAAACAATGAGCAGTTCTTC
CDR3 protein: CASSSPSGGRNNEQFF
V gene: TRBV11-3
D gene: TRBD2
clone size: -
J gene: TRBJ2-1

CDR3 DNA: TGTGCCAGCAGTTCAGGGGTCGGAGAGACCCAGTACTTC
CDR3 protein: CASSSGVGETQYF
V gene: TRBV2
D gene: -
clone size: -
J gene: TRBJ2-5

CDR3 DNA: TGTGCCAGCAGCTCCGGCCGGGGGACAACTAATGAAAAACTGTTTTTT
CDR3 protein: CASSSGRGTTNEKLFF
V gene: TRBV5-8
D gene: -
clone size: -
J gene: TRBJ1-4

CDR3 DNA: TGTGCCAGCAGCTTGGGAGCAGGGTCTCACACTGAAGCTTTCTTT
CDR3 protein: CASSLGAGSHTEAFF
V gene: TRBV5-6
D gene: -
clone size: once
J gene: TRBJ1-1

CDR3 DNA: TGTGCCAGCAGTGTTCCGGGACAGGGCGACTATGGCTACACCTTC
CDR3 protein: CASSVPGQGDYGYTF
V gene: TRBV2
D gene: TRBD1
clone size: -
J gene: TRBJ1-2

CDR3 DNA: TGCGCCAGCAGCGAATCCGGGACCTACGAGCAGTACTTC
CDR3 protein: CASSESGTYEQYF
V gene: TRBV10-1
D gene: -
clone size: -
J gene: TRBJ2-7

CDR3 DNA: TGTGCCAGCAGTTACTTGGAGGGATATCAGCCCCAGCATTTT
CDR3 protein: CASSYLEGYQPQHF
V gene: TRBV6-6
D gene: -
clone size: -
J gene: TRBJ1-5

CDR3 DNA: TGTGCCAGCAGCTTCAAAATCGGGGAGGTCGGGGAGCTGTTTTTT
CDR3 protein: CASSFKIGEVGELFF
V gene: TRBV7-9
D gene: -
clone size: -
J gene: TRBJ2-2

CDR3 DNA: TGCGCCAGCAGCTCCGGAGGACAGTATCTCACAGATACGCAGTATTTT
CDR3 protein: CASSSGGQYLTDTQYF
V gene: TRBV5-1
D gene: -
clone size: -
J gene: TRBJ2-3

CDR3 DNA: TGTGCCAGTAGTATCCAGTCCTTTGCAGATACGCAGTATTTT
CDR3 protein: CASSIQSFADTQYF
V gene: TRBV19
D gene: -
clone size: -
J gene: TRBJ2-3

CDR3 DNA: TGCAGCGTTGAAGATGTAGCGGAAGGCTATGGCTACACCTTC
CDR3 protein: CSVEDVAEGYGYTF
V gene: TRBV29-1
D gene: -
clone size: -
J gene: TRBJ1-2

CDR3 DNA: TGTGCCAGCAGTTTCGGGGGTTATACCGGGGAGCTGTTTTTT
CDR3 protein: CASSFGGYTGELFF
V gene: TRBV28
D gene: -
clone size: -
J gene: TRBJ2-2

CDR3 DNA: TGTGCCAGCAGCCTGGGACAGGGAAGGGGCTACACCTTC
CDR3 protein: CASSLGQGRGYTF
V gene: TRBV12-3/TRBV12-4
D gene: TRBD1
clone size: -
J gene: TRBJ1-2

CDR3 DNA: TGCGCCAGCAGCCAAACTGCGGACAGTTTTTATGGAGCTTTCTTT
CDR3 protein: CASSQTADSFYGAFF
V gene: TRBV4-1
D gene: -
clone size: -
J gene: TRBJ1-1

CDR3 DNA: TGTGCCAGTAGAAACTCCGGGACAGCTAATGAAAAACTGTTTTTT
CDR3 protein: CASRNSGTANEKLFF
V gene: TRBV19
D gene: TRBD1
clone size: -
J gene: TRBJ1-4

CDR3 DNA: TGCGCCAGCAGCCAAGCGGGACAGAGTGACTATGGCTACACCTTC
CDR3 protein: CASSQAGQSDYGYTF
V gene: TRBV4-3
D gene: TRBD1
clone size: -
J gene: TRBJ1-2

CDR3 DNA: TGTGCCAGCAGCGTGAGGGGAGGTGTGAACACTGAAGCTTTCTTT
CDR3 protein: CASSVRGGVNTEAFF
V gene: TRBV9
D gene: -
clone size: -
J gene: TRBJ1-1

CDR3 DNA: TGTGCCAGCAGCCAAGTGGCAGGGGCGGGCGGGGAGCTGTTTTTT
CDR3 protein: CASSQVAGAGGELFF
V gene: TRBV3-1/TRBV3-2
D gene: -
clone size: -
J gene: TRBJ2-2

CDR3 DNA: TGTGCCAGCGGATTGAGGTACAATGAGCAGTTCTTC
CDR3 protein: CASGLRYNEQFF
V gene: TRBV28
D gene: -
clone size: -
J gene: TRBJ2-1

CDR3 DNA: TGTGCCAGCATAGAACAAGAGACCCAGTACTTC
CDR3 protein: CASIEQETQYF
V gene: TRBV6-5
D gene: -
clone size: -
J gene: TRBJ2-5

CDR3 DNA: TGTGCCAGCAGATCTCTCTGGGGACAGGACTTTTACGAGCAGTACTTC
CDR3 protein: CASRSLWGQDFYEQYF
V gene: TRBV11-2
D gene: TRBD1
clone size: -
J gene: TRBJ2-7

CDR3 DNA: TGTGCCAGCAGTACGGGCTCCTATAATTCACCCCTCCACTTT
CDR3 protein: CASSTGSYNSPLHF
V gene: TRBV27
D gene: -
clone size: -
J gene: TRBJ1-6

CDR3 DNA: TGTGCCTGGACAGGCTCCTATAATTCACCCCTCCACTTT
CDR3 protein: CAWTGSYNSPLHF
V gene: TRBV30
D gene: -
clone size: -
J gene: TRBJ1-6

CDR3 DNA: TGCAGTGCTACTGACAGGGGTGTACGTGGCTACACCTTC
CDR3 protein: CSATDRGVRGYTF
V gene: TRBV20-1
D gene: TRBD1
clone size: -
J gene: TRBJ1-2

CDR3 DNA: TGTGCCAGCAGCTTAGGGCAGGGGATGAACACCGGGGAGCTGTTTTTT
CDR3 protein: CASSLGQGMNTGELFF
V gene: TRBV7-3
D gene: -
clone size: -
J gene: TRBJ2-2

CDR3 DNA: TGCGCCAGCAGCAAAACTACAGGGGGTGGAGAGGAGACCCAGTACTTC
CDR3 protein: CASSKTTGGGEETQYF
V gene: TRBV4-1
D gene: TRBD1
clone size: -
J gene: TRBJ2-5

CDR3 DNA: TGTGCCAGCAGCCAATTCCAGGGGCCGGACTACGAGCAGTACTTC
CDR3 protein: CASSQFQGPDYEQYF
V gene: TRBV5-6
D gene: -
clone size: few
J gene: TRBJ2-7

CDR3 DNA: TGTGCCAGCTCACCAGGGAGGGCAGTCGAGCAGTACTTC
CDR3 protein: CASSPGRAVEQYF
V gene: TRBV18
D gene: TRBD2
clone size: -
J gene: TRBJ2-7

CDR3 DNA: TGTGCCAGCAGCGTAGGGGGCGGCAACATTCAGTACTTC
CDR3 protein: CASSVGGGNIQYF
V gene: TRBV9
D gene: -
clone size: -
J gene: TRBJ2-4

CDR3 DNA: TGTGCCAGCAGCCATCCCACCCCCTGTACACGTACCTTTGGCTACACCTTC
CDR3 protein: CASSHPTPCTRTFGYTF
V gene: TRBV3-1/TRBV3-2
D gene: -
clone size: many
J gene: TRBJ1-2

CDR3 DNA: TGTGCCAGCAGCCAGCGGACAGCTGTCTACGAGCAGTACTTC
CDR3 protein: CASSQRTAVYEQYF
V gene: TRBV14
D gene: -
clone size: -
J gene: TRBJ2-7

CDR3 DNA: TGTGCCAGCAGCGTAACGGGACAGGCGAACACCGGGGAGCTGTTTTTT
CDR3 protein: CASSVTGQANTGELFF
V gene: TRBV9
D gene: TRBD1
clone size: -
J gene: TRBJ2-2

CDR3 DNA: TGCGCCAGCACAGGGACAGGCGGACTAGCCAAAAACATTCAGTACTTC
CDR3 protein: CASTGTGGLAKNIQYF
V gene: TRBV10-2
D gene: TRBD1
clone size: few
J gene: TRBJ2-4

CDR3 DNA: TGTGCCACCACCTCCAGGGCGGACGGGGGTCTCGAAGGCTACACCTTC
CDR3 protein: CATTSRADGGLEGYTF
V gene: TRBV2
D gene: -
clone size: few
J gene: TRBJ1-2

CDR3 DNA: TGTGCCAGTACCCCTAGCGGGAGCGCCAACAATGAGCAGTTCTTC
CDR3 protein: CASTPSGSANNEQFF
V gene: TRBV19
D gene: TRBD2
clone size: -
J gene: TRBJ2-1

CDR3 DNA: TGTGCCAGCAGTGATTACAGGGGTTACTATGGCTACACCTTC
CDR3 protein: CASSDYRGYYGYTF
V gene: TRBV2
D gene: TRBD1
clone size: few
J gene: TRBJ1-2

CDR3 DNA: TGTGCCAGCAGTGAATTGGAGACCTACAATGAGCAGTTCTTC
CDR3 protein: CASSELETYNEQFF
V gene: TRBV2
D gene: -
clone size: -
J gene: TRBJ2-1